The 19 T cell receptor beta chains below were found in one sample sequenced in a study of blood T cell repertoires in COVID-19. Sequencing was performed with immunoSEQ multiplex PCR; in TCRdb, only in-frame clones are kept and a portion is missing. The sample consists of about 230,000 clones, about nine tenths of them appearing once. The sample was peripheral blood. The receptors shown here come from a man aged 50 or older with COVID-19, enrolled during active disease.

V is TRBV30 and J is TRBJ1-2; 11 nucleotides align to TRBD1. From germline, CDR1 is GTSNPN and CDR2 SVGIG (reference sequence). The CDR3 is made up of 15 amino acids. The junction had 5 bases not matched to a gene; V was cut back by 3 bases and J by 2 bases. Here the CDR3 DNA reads TGTGCCTGGAGCGGGACAGGGGGGACCAACTATGGCTACACCTTC. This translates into CAWSGTGGTNYGYTF.

CDR3 region: CASSYSRLNTEAFF. CDR3 sequence (DNA): TGTGCCAGCAGTTACTCGAGGTTGAACACTGAAGCTTTCTTT. The chain recombines TRBV6-2 or TRBV6-3 with TRBJ1-1; the D is unclear. This CDR3 has 14 residues. V was shortened by 0 bases and J by 0 bases, with 5 bases between the two germline ends. CDR1 is MNHEY, CDR2 SVGEGT, per germline.

CDR3 sequence reads: CAWTRGGETQYF. CDR3 nucleotides: TGTGCCTGGACTCGCGGGGGGGAGACCCAGTACTTC. V usage is TRBV30 and J usage is TRBJ2-5; TRBD2 agrees at 8 bases. The V and J ends lost 4 bases and 5 bases, in that order; junction bases with no gene match: 3. Germline loops: CDR1 GTSNPN, CDR2 SVGIG (reference sequence). The CDR3 totals 12 residues.

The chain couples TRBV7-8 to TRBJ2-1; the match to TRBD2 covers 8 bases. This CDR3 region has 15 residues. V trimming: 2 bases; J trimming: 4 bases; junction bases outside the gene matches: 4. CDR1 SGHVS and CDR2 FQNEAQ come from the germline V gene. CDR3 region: CASSLREGPYNEQFF. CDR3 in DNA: TGTGCCAGCAGCTTACGGGAGGGACCATACAATGAGCAGTTCTTC.

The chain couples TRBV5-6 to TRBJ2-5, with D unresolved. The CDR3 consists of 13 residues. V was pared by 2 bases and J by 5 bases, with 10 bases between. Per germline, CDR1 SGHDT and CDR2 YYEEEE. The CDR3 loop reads CASSFSSDETQYF. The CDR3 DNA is TGTGCCAGCAGCTTCTCTAGTGATGAGACCCAGTACTTC.

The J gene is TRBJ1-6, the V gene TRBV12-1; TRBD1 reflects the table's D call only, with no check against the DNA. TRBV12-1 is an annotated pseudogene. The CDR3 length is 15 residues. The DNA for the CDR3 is TGTGCCAGCAGCTTTGTAGGGGGCGCGGGCACACCCCTCCACTTT. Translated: CASSFVGGAGTPLHF.

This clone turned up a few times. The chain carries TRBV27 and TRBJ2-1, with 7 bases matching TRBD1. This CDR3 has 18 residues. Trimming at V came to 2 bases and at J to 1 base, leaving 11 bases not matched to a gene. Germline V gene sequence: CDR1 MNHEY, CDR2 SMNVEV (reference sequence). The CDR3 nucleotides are TGTGCCAGCAGTTTAACGGGGACACAGGGGTTTTCCTACAATGAGCAGTTCTTC. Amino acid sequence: CASSLTGTQGFSYNEQFF.

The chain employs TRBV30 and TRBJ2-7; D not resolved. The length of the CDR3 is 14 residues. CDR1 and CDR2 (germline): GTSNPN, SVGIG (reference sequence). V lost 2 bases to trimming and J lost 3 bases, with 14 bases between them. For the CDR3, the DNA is TGTGCCTGGAGTCTTGGTGAACTGAACTACGAGCAGTACTTC. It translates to CAWSLGELNYEQYF.

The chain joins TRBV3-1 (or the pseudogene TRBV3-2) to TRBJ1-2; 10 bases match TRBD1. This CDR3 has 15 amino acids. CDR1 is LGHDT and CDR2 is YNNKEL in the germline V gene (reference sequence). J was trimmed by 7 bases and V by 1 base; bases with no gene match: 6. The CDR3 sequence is CASSQGTGGGIGYTF. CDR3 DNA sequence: TGTGCCAGCAGCCAAGGGACAGGGGGGGGTATTGGCTACACCTTC.

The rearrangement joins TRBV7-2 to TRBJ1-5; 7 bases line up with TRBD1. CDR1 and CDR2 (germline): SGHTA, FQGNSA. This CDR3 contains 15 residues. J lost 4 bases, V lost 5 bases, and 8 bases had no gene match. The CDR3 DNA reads TGTGCCAGCAGCCCGAGACAGGGTCCGAATCAGCCCCAGCATTTT. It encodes CASSPRQGPNQPQHF.

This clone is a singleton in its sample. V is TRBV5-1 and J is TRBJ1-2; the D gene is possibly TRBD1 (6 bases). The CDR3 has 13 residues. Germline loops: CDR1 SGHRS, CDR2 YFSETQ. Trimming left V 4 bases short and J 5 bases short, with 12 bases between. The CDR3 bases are TGCGCCAGCAGCGCAGGGGTAATGTATGGCTACACCTTC. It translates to CASSAGVMYGYTF.

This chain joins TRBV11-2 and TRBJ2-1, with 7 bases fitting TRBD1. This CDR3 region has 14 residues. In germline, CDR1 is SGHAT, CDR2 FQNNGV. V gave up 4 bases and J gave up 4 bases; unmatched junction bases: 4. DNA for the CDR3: TGTGCCAGCAGCTGGGGACAGCAATACAATGAGCAGTTCTTC. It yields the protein CASSWGQQYNEQFF.

The CDR3 loop is CASSPSGRSYEQYF. As DNA, the CDR3 is TGTGCCAGCAGTCCTAGCGGGAGGTCGTACGAGCAGTACTTC. The chain has TRBV6-5 and TRBJ2-7, with 11 bases that match TRBD2. This CDR3 spans 14 amino acids. Per the germline V gene, CDR1 is MNHEY and CDR2 is SVGAGI. The ends lost 5 bases at V and 4 bases at J; junction bases unmatched: 4.

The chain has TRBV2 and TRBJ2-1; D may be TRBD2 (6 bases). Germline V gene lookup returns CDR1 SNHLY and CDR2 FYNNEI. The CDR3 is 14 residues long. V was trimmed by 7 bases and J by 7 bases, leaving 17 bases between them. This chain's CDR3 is CASNRGGVTNEQFF. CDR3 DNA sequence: TGTGCCAGCAACCGTGGCGGGGTGACGAATGAGCAGTTCTTC.

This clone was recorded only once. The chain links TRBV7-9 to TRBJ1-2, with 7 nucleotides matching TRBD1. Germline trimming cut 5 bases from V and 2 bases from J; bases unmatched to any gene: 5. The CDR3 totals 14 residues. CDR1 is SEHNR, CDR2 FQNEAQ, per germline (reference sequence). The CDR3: CASSLTGANYGYTF. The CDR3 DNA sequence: TGTGCCAGCAGCCTAACAGGGGCCAACTATGGCTACACCTTC. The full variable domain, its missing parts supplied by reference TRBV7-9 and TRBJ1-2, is DTGVSQNPRHKITKRGQNVTFRCDPISEHNRLYWYRQTLGQGPEFLTYFQNEAQLEKSRLLSDRFSAERPKGSFSTLEIQRTEQGDSAMYLCASSLTGANYGYTFGSGTRLTVV.

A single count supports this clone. CDR3: CASSQSGANYGYTF. The CDR3 DNA follows: TGTGCCAGCAGCCAATCAGGGGCTAACTATGGCTACACCTTC. The J gene is TRBJ1-2, the V gene TRBV3-1 (or the pseudogene TRBV3-2); D perhaps matches TRBD1 (6 bases). This CDR3 is 14 amino acids long. V lost 2 bases, J lost 0 bases, and 7 bases lay in between. Germline V gene sequence: CDR1 LGHDT, CDR2 YNNKEL (reference sequence).

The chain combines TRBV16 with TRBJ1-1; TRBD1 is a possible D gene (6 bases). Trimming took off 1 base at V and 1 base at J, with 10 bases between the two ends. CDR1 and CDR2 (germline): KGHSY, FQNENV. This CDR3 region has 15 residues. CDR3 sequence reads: CASSQLGGPNTEAFF. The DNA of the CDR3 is TGTGCCAGCAGCCAATTAGGGGGACCGAACACTGAAGCTTTCTTT.

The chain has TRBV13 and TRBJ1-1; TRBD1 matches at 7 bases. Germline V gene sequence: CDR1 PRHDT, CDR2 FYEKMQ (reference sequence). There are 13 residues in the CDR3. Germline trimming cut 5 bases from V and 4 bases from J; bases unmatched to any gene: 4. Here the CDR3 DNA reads TGTGCCAGCAGCACAGGGGTGGGCACTGAAGCTTTCTTT. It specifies CASSTGVGTEAFF.

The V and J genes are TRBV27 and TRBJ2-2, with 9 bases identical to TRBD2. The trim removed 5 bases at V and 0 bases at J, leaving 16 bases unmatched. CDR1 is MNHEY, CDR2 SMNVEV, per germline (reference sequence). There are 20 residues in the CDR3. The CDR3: CASSPPPSGDTGTNTGELFF. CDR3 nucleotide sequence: TGTGCCAGCAGTCCCCCCCCTAGCGGGGATACTGGTACGAACACCGGGGAGCTGTTTTTT.